This T cell receptor (beta chain) was found in a study of blood T cell repertoires in COVID-19. V lost 5 bases to trimming and J lost 2 bases, with 10 bases between them. Germline V lookup: CDR1 LNHDA, CDR2 SQIVND (reference sequence). This CDR3 has 13 amino acids. Assay used: immunoSEQ multiplex PCR; TCRdb lists only in-frame clones, some missing. The repertoire includes about 200,000 clones, roughly 90% of them detected once, and 3.5% to 5.5% sits in the top ten. This TCR derives from a woman aged 25-40 years who had been exposed to COVID-19. Material for sequencing was PBMCs or T cells enriched from blood (not recorded which). The chain combines TRBV19 with TRBJ2-7, with a weak D call TRBD2 (5 bases). CDR3 bases: TGTGCCAGTAGTCCGAGGGTTACCTACGAGCAGTACTTC. Protein product: CASSPRVTYEQYF.